A selection of T cell receptor beta chains follows, all from one sample in a study of neurological immune-mediated disorders. One entry per CDR3 protein, called by TCRdb with MiXCR from the 5' RACE reads. In the table there are about 120,000 distinct CDR3 sequences, about 3.2% of which are singletons. Sequencing was done on a sample of PBMCs. The receptors stem from a woman in her twenties or thirties with multiple sclerosis. Each CDR3 is given with its conserved first and last residue. A D gene is named only where the DNA matches it firmly. Where a row states a size, it is once, few, many or the class of an expanded clone; other rows omit it.

D: TRBD1; size: many; J: TRBJ1-1; V: TRBV6-5; CDR3: CASSLGQINTEAFF; DNA: TGTGCCAGCAGTTTGGGACAGATAAACACTGAAGCTTTCTTT
D: TRBD2; size: many; J: TRBJ2-5; V: TRBV5-5; CDR3: CASSTRGGPTMWVAQYF; DNA: TGTGCCAGCAGCACCCGGGGGGGACCAACTATGTGGGTCGCCCAGTACTTC
D: .; size: many; J: TRBJ2-7; V: TRBV12-3/TRBV12-4; CDR3: CASSFQETSYEQYF; DNA: TGTGCCAGCAGTTTTCAGGAGACCTCCTACGAGCAGTACTTC
D: TRBD2; size: many; J: TRBJ2-5; V: TRBV7-9; CDR3: CASSLAELARLETQYF; DNA: TGTGCCAGCAGCTTAGCGGAACTAGCGCGCTTAGAGACCCAGTACTTC
D: .; size: many; J: TRBJ2-2; V: TRBV7-2; CDR3: CASSPGLQAGELFF; DNA: TGTGCCAGCAGCCCGGGGCTCCAGGCCGGGGAGCTGTTTTTT
D: .; size: many; J: TRBJ2-1; V: TRBV12-5; CDR3: CASGLVPAERNEQFF; DNA: TGTGCTAGTGGTTTGGTACCCGCGGAAAGAAATGAGCAGTTCTTC
D: .; size: .; J: TRBJ2-2; V: TRBV5-1; CDR3: CASKEVTSNTGELFF; DNA: TGCGCCAGCAAGGAGGTCACGTCGAACACCGGGGAGCTGTTTTTT
D: .; size: many; J: TRBJ2-4; V: TRBV25-1; CDR3: CASSESARGNIQYF; DNA: TGTGCCAGCAGTGAATCGGCCAGGGGAAACATTCAGTACTTC
D: TRBD2; size: many; J: TRBJ2-5; V: TRBV10-1; CDR3: CASSERTSGGMETQYF; DNA: TGCGCCAGCAGTGAGAGGACTAGCGGGGGAATGGAGACCCAGTACTTC
D: TRBD2; size: many; J: TRBJ2-2; V: TRBV4-3; CDR3: CASSPPGGGGELFF; DNA: TGCGCCAGCAGCCCCCCGGGGGGAGGAGGGGAGCTGTTTTTT
D: .; size: many; J: TRBJ2-5; V: TRBV19; CDR3: CASTVGLGRQETQYF; DNA: TGTGCCAGTACCGTCGGGCTAGGGCGCCAAGAGACCCAGTACTTC
D: .; size: many; J: TRBJ1-2; V: TRBV4-3; CDR3: CASSQDWAEDNYGYTF; DNA: TGCGCCAGCAGCCAAGATTGGGCTGAGGATAACTATGGCTACACCTTC
D: .; size: many; J: TRBJ1-2; V: TRBV20-1; CDR3: CSARDQKQGLRGGYTF; DNA: TGCAGTGCTAGAGACCAGAAACAGGGTCTGCGCGGTGGCTACACCTTC
D: .; size: many; J: TRBJ2-2; V: TRBV5-1; CDR3: CASSPRGGINTGELFF; DNA: TGCGCCAGCAGCCCGAGAGGGGGTATTAACACCGGGGAGCTGTTTTTT
D: .; size: many; J: TRBJ1-5; V: TRBV10-3; CDR3: CASQDYSNQPQHF; DNA: TGTGCCAGCCAGGATTATAGCAATCAGCCCCAGCATTTT
D: TRBD1; size: many; J: TRBJ2-3; V: TRBV12-3/TRBV12-4; CDR3: CASIGTASTDTQYF; DNA: TGTGCCAGCATCGGGACAGCCAGCACAGATACGCAGTATTTT
D: TRBD1; size: many; J: TRBJ1-1; V: TRBV10-3; CDR3: CAISERETGLSNPFF; DNA: TGTGCCATCAGTGAGCGAGAGACAGGGCTATCTAACCCTTTCTTT
D: .; size: .; J: TRBJ1-1; V: TRBV20-1; CDR3: CSAFTGNTEAFF; DNA: TGCAGTGCTTTTACAGGGAACACTGAAGCTTTCTTT
D: .; size: many; J: TRBJ2-3; V: TRBV29-1; CDR3: CSVGDGLADTQYF; DNA: TGCAGCGTTGGGGACGGCCTAGCAGATACGCAGTATTTT
D: TRBD2; size: many; J: TRBJ2-1; V: TRBV20-1; CDR3: CSASRLAGGLNEQFF; DNA: TGCAGTGCTAGCCGACTAGCGGGAGGCCTCAATGAGCAGTTCTTC
D: .; size: many; J: TRBJ2-5; V: TRBV4-1; CDR3: CASSQPLQSPTQYF; DNA: TGCGCCAGCAGCCAACCGTTACAGTCCCCCACCCAGTACTTC
D: .; size: many; J: TRBJ1-1; V: TRBV6-6; CDR3: CASSYLGAVTEAFF; DNA: TGTGCCAGCAGTTACTTGGGGGCAGTCACTGAAGCTTTCTTT
D: .; size: many; J: TRBJ1-1; V: TRBV5-1; CDR3: CASSEWSPSDRRNTEAFF; DNA: TGCGCCAGCAGCGAATGGAGCCCCTCCGACAGGAGGAACACTGAAGCTTTCTTT
D: .; size: .; J: TRBJ1-5; V: TRBV7-9; CDR3: CASSPYDQPQHF; DNA: TGTGCCAGCAGCCCATACGATCAGCCCCAGCATTTT
D: .; size: many; J: TRBJ2-7; V: TRBV5-1; CDR3: CASSTTGTSYEQYF; DNA: TGCGCCAGCTCTACGACGGGGACATCCTACGAGCAGTACTTC
D: TRBD2; size: many; J: TRBJ2-1; V: TRBV5-1; CDR3: CASSLGLAVMGEQFF; DNA: TGCGCCAGCAGCTTGGGGCTAGCGGTTATGGGTGAGCAGTTCTTC
D: .; size: many; J: TRBJ1-5; V: TRBV6-5; CDR3: CASSYDGNQPQHF; DNA: TGTGCCAGCAGTTATGACGGCAATCAGCCCCAGCATTTT
D: .; size: many; J: TRBJ2-7; V: TRBV5-1; CDR3: CASSLEGYRAYEQYF; DNA: TGCGCCAGCAGCTTGGAGGGTTACCGGGCCTACGAGCAGTACTTC
D: .; size: many; J: TRBJ1-1; V: TRBV7-2; CDR3: CASSLRGTLTEAFF; DNA: TGTGCCAGCAGCTTAAGAGGAACATTAACTGAAGCTTTCTTT
D: .; size: many; J: TRBJ2-1; V: TRBV10-2; CDR3: CASSENWGGTTEQFF; DNA: TGCGCCAGCAGTGAGAATTGGGGGGGGACAACTGAGCAGTTCTTC
D: TRBD1; size: many; J: TRBJ1-5; V: TRBV5-6; CDR3: CASSGGTGNSNQPQHF; DNA: TGTGCCAGCAGCGGGGGGACAGGCAACAGCAATCAGCCCCAGCATTTT
D: TRBD2; size: many; J: TRBJ2-7; V: TRBV7-2; CDR3: CASSMISGRQSYEQYF; DNA: TGTGCCAGCAGTATGATCAGCGGGAGGCAATCCTACGAGCAGTACTTC
D: .; size: many; J: TRBJ2-5; V: TRBV11-2; CDR3: CASSFGGGGETQYF; DNA: TGTGCCAGCAGCTTCGGCGGAGGAGGAGAGACCCAGTACTTC
D: .; size: many; J: TRBJ2-3; V: TRBV18; CDR3: CASSPRVGTDTQYF; DNA: TGTGCCAGCTCACCACGGGTCGGCACAGATACGCAGTATTTT
D: .; size: many; J: TRBJ2-3; V: TRBV20-1; CDR3: CSARTPSTDTQYF; DNA: TGCAGTGCCCGGACACCTAGCACAGATACGCAGTATTTT
D: TRBD2; size: many; J: TRBJ2-2; V: TRBV20-1; CDR3: CSARKLAGPGELFF; DNA: TGCAGTGCTAGGAAACTAGCGGGACCCGGGGAGCTGTTTTTT
D: .; size: many; J: TRBJ2-7; V: TRBV10-3; CDR3: CAISAGWEQYF; DNA: TGTGCCATCAGTGCGGGATGGGAGCAGTACTTC
D: .; size: .; J: TRBJ2-7; V: TRBV10-2; CDR3: CASSEGSAYEQYF; DNA: TGCGCCAGCAGTGAAGGTAGCGCCTACGAGCAGTACTTC
D: TRBD1; size: many; J: TRBJ1-3; V: TRBV20-1; CDR3: CSARGQGLNTIYF; DNA: TGCAGTGCCCGGGGACAGGGGTTGAACACCATATATTTT
D: TRBD1; size: many; J: TRBJ2-3; V: TRBV5-1; CDR3: CASSPGQVTDTQYF; DNA: TGCGCCAGCAGCCCCGGACAGGTCACAGATACGCAGTATTTT
D: .; size: many; J: TRBJ2-7; V: TRBV3-1; CDR3: CASSHRGGLYEQYF; DNA: TGTGCCAGCAGCCACAGGGGGGGCCTCTACGAGCAGTACTTC
D: .; size: many; J: TRBJ2-7; V: TRBV20-1; CDR3: CSAPWGHEQYF; DNA: TGCAGTGCTCCCTGGGGGCACGAGCAGTACTTC
D: TRBD1; size: many; J: TRBJ1-5; V: TRBV12-3/TRBV12-4; CDR3: CASSLGDSVRPQHF; DNA: TGTGCCAGCAGTTTGGGGGACAGCGTTCGCCCCCAGCATTTT